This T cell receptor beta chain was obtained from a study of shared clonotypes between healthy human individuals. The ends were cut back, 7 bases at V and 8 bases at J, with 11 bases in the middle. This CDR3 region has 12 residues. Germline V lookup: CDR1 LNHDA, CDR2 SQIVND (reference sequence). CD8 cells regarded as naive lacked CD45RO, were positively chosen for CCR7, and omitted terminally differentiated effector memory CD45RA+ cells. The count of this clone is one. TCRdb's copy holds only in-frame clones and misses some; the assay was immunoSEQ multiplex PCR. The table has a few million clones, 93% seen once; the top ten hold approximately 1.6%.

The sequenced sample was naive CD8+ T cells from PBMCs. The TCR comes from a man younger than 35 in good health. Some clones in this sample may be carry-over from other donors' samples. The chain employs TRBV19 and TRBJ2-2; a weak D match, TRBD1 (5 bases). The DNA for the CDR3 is TGTGCCAGTACCCTGAGGACAGGGGAGCTGTTTTTT. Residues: CASTLRTGELFF.